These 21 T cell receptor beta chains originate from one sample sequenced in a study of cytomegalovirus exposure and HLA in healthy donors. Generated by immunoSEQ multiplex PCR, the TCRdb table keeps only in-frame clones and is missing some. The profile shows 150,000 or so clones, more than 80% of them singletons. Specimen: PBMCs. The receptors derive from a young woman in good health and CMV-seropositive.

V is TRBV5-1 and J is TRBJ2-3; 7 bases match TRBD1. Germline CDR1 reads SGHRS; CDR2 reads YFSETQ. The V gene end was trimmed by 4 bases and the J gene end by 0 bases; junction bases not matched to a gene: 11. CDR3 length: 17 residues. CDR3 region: CASSPKGTAFSTDTQYF. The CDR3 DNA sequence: TGCGCCAGCAGCCCGAAGGGGACAGCCTTTAGCACAGATACGCAGTATTTT.

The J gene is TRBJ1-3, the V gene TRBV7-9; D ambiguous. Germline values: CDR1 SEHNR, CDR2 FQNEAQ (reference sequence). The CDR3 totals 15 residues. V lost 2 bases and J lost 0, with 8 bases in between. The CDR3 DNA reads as TGTGCCAGCAGCTTAACGGTCCTCTCTGGAAACACCATATATTTT. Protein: CASSLTVLSGNTIYF.

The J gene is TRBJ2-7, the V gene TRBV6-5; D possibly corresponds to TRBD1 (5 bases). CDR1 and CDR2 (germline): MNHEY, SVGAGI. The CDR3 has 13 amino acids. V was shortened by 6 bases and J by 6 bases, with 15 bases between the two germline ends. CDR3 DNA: TGTGCCAGCAGGCCAGACAGAAAGCGCGAGCAGTACTTC. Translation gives CASRPDRKREQYF.

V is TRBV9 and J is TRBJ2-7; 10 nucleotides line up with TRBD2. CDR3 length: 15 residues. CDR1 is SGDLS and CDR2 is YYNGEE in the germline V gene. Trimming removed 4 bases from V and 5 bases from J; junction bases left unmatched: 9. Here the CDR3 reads CASSTSGTSVDEQYF. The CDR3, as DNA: TGTGCCAGCAGCACCTCCGGGACTAGCGTCGACGAGCAGTACTTC.

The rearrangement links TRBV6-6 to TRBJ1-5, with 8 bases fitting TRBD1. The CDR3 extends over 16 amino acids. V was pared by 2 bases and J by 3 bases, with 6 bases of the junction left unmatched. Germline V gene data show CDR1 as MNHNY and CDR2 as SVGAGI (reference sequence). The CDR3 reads CASSYQTGGVNQPQHF. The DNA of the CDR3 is TGTGCCAGCAGTTACCAAACAGGGGGAGTCAATCAGCCCCAGCATTTT.

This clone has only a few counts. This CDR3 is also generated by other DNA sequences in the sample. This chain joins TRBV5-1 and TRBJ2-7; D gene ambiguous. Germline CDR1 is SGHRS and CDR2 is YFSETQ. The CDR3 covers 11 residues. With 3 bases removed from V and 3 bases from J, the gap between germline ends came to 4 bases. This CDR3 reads CASSSGYEQYF. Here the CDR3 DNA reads TGCGCCAGCAGCTCCGGCTACGAGCAGTACTTC.

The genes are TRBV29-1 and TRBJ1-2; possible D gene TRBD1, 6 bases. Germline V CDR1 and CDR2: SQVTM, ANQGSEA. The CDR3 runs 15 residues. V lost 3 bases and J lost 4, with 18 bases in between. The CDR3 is CSVDAPTTGPYGYTF. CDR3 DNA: TGCAGCGTTGACGCCCCAACTACAGGGCCCTATGGCTACACCTTC.

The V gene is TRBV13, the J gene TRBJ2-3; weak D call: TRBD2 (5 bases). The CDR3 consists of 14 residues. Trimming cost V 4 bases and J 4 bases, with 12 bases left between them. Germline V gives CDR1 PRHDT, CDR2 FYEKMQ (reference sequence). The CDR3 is CASSSLGVPDTQYF. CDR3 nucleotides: TGTGCCAGCAGCTCCCTGGGAGTCCCAGATACGCAGTATTTT. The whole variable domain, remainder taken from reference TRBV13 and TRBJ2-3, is AAGVIQSPRHLIKEKRETATLKCYPIPRHDTVYWYQQGPGQDPQFLISFYEKMQSDKGSIPDRFSAQQFSDYHSELNMSSLELGDSALYFCASSSLGVPDTQYFGPGTRLTVL.

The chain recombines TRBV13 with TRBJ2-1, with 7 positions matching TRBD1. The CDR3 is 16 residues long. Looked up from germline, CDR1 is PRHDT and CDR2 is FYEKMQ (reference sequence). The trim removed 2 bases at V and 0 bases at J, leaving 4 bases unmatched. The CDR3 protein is CASSLLDRSSYNEQFF. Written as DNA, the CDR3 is TGTGCCAGCAGCTTATTGGACAGGAGCTCCTACAATGAGCAGTTCTTC.

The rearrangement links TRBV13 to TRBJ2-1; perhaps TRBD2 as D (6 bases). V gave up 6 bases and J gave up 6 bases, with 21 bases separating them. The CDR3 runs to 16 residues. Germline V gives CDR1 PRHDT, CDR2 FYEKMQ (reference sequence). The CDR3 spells CASSRLSTSGANEQFF. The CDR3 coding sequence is TGTGCCAGCAGTCGGCTATCAACGTCGGGAGCCAATGAGCAGTTCTTC.

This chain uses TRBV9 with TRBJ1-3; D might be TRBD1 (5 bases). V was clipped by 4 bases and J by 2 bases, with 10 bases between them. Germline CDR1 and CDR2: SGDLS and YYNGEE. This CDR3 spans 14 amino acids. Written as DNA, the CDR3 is TGTGCCAGCAGCCCTGACAGCGCTGGAAACACCATATATTTT. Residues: CASSPDSAGNTIYF.

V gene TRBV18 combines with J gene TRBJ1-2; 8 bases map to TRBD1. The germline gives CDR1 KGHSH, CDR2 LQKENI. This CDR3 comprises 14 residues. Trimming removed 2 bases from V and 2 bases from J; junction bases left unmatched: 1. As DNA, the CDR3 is TGTGCCAGCTCACCAGGGACAGGAAACTATGGCTACACCTTC. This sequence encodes CASSPGTGNYGYTF.

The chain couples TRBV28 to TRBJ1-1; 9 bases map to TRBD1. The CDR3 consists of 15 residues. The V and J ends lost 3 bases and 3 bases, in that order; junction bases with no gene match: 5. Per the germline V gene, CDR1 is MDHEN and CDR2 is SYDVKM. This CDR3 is CASSFIGTGYTEAFF. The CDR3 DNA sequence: TGTGCCAGCAGTTTCATCGGGACAGGGTACACTGAAGCTTTCTTT.

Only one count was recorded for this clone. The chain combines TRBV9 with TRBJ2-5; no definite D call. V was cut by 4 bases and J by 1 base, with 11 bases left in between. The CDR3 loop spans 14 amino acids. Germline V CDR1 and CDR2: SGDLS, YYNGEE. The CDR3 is CASSSWAAQETQYF. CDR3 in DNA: TGTGCCAGCAGCTCCTGGGCAGCCCAAGAGACCCAGTACTTC.

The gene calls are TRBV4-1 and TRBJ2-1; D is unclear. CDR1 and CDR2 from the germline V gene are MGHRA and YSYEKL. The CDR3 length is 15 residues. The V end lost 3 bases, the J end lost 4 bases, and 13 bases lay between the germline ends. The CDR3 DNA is TGCGCCAGCAGCCACCGGTGGTTCGGGTACAATGAGCAGTTCTTC. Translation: CASSHRWFGYNEQFF.

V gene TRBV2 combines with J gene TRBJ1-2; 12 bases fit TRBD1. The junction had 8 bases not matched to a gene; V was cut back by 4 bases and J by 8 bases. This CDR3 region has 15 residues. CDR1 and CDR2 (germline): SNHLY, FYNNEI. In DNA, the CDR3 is TGTGCCAGCAGTGTGGAGGGACAGGGGGCGACAGGCTACACCTTC. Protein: CASSVEGQGATGYTF. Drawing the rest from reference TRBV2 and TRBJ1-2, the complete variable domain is EPEVTQTPSHQVTQMGQEVILRCVPISNHLYFYWYRQILGQKVEFLVSFYNNEISEKSEIFDDQFSVERPDGSNFTLKIRSTKLEDSAMYFCASSVEGQGATGYTFGSGTRLTVV.

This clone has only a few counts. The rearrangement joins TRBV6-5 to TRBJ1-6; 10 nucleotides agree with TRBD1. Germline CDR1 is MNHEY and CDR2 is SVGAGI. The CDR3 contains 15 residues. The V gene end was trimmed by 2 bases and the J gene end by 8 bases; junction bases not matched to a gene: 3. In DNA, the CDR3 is TGTGCCAGCAGTTACGGGGACAGGGGCGATTCACCCCTCCACTTT. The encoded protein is CASSYGDRGDSPLHF.

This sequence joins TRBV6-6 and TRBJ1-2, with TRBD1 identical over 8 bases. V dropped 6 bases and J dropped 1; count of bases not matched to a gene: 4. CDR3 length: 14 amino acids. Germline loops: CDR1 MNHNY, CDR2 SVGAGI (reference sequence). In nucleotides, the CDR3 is TGTGCCAGCAGCCAACAGGGGGTTAACTATGGCTACACCTTC. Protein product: CASSQQGVNYGYTF.

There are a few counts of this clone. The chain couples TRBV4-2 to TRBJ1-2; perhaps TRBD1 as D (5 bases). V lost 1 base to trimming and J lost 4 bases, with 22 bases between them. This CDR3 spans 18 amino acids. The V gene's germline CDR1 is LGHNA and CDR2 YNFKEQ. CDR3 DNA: TGTGCCAGCAGCCAAGGGGGACCAGGGTGGCAGGGAGGCTATGGCTACACCTTC. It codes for CASSQGGPGWQGGYGYTF.

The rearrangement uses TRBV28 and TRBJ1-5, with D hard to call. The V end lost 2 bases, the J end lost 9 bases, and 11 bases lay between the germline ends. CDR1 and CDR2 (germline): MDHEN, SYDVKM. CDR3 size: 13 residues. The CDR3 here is CASSLGGLRPQHF. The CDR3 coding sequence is TGTGCCAGCAGTTTAGGCGGTCTCAGGCCCCAGCATTTT.

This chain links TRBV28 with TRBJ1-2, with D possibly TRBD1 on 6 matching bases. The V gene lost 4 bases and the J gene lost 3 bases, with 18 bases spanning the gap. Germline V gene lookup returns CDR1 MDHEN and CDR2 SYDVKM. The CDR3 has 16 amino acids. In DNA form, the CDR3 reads TGTGCCAGCAGTTCCGCTGGACAGAACTTCTACTATGGCTACACCTTC. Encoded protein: CASSSAGQNFYYGYTF.